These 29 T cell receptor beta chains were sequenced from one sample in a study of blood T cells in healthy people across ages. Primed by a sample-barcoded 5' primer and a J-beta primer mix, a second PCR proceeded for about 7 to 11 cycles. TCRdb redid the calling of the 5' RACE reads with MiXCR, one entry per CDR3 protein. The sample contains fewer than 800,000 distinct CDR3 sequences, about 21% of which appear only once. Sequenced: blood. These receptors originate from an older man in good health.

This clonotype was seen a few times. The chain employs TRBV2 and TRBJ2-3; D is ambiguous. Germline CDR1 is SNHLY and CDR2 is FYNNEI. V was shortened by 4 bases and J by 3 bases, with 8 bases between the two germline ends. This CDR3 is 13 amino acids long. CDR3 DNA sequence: TGTGCCAGCAGTGGATTCGGTACAGATACGCAGTATTTT. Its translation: CASSGFGTDTQYF.

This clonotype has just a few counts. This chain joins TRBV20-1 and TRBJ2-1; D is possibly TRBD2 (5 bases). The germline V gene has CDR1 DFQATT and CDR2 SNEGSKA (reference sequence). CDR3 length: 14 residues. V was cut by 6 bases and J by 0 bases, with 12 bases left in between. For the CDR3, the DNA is TGCAGTGCCCATCCAACTAGCTCCTACAATGAGCAGTTCTTC. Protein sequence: CSAHPTSSYNEQFF.

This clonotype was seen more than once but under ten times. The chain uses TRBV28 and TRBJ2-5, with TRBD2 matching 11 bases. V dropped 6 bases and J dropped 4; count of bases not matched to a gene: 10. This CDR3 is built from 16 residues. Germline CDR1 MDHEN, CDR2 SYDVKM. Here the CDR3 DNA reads TGTGCCAGCAGCCCTCTCACTAGCGGGAGACGAGAGACCCAGTACTTC. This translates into CASSPLTSGRRETQYF.

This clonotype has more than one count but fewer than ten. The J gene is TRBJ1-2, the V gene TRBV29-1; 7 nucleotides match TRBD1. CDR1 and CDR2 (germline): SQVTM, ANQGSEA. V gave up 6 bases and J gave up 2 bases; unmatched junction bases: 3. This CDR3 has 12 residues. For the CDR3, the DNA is TGCAGCGTGGGGGGACAGAACTATGGCTACACCTTC. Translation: CSVGGQNYGYTF.

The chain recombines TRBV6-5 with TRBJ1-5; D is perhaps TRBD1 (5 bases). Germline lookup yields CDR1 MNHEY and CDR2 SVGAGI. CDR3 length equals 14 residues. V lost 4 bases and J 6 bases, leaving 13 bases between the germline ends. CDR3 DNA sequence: TGTGCCAGCAGTTTGGGGGGACCACTTCAGCCCCAGCATTTT. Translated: CASSLGGPLQPQHF.

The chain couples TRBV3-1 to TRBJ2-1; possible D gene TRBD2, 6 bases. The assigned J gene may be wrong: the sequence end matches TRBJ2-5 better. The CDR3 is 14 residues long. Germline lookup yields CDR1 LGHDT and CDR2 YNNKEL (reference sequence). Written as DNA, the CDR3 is TGTGCCAGCAGCCAAGTAGTCGGGAGAGAGACCCAGTACTTC. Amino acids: CASSQVVGRETQYF.

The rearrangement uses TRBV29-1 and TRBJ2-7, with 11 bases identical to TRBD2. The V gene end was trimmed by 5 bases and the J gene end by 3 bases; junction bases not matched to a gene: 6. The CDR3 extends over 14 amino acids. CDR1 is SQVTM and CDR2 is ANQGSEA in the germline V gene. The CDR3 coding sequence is TGCAGCGTTCAATCCACTAGCGGGAGCTACGAGCAGTACTTC. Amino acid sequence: CSVQSTSGSYEQYF.

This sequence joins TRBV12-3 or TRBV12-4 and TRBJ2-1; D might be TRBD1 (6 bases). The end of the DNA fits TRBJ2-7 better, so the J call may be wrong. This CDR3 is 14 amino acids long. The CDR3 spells CASGAGAEYNKQYF. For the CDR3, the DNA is TGTGCCAGCGGGGCAGGGGCGGAGTACAATAAGCAGTACTTC.

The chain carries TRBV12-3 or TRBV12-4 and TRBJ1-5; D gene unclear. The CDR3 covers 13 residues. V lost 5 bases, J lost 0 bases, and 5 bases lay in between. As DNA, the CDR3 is TGTGCCAGCAGTCGCTATAGCAATCAGCCCCAGCATTTT. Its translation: CASSRYSNQPQHF.

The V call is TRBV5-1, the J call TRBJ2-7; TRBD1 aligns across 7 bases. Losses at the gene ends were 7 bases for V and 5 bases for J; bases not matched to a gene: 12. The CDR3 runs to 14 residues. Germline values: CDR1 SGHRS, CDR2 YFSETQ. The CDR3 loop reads CASAKRRQGDEQYF. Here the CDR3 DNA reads TGCGCCAGCGCCAAACGGAGACAGGGAGACGAGCAGTACTTC.

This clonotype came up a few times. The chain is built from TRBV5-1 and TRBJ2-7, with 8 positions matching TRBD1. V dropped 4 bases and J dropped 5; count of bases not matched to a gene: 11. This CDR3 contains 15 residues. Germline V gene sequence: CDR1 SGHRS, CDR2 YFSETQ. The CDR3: CASSPPQGVLDEQYF. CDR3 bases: TGCGCCAGCAGCCCCCCACAGGGGGTCTTGGACGAGCAGTACTTC. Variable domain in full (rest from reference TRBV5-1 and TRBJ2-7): KAGVTQTPRYLIKTRGQQVTLSCSPISGHRSVSWYQQTPGQGLQFLFEYFSETQRNKGNFPGRFSGRQFSNSRSEMNVSTLELGDSALYLCASSPPQGVLDEQYFGPGTRLTVT.

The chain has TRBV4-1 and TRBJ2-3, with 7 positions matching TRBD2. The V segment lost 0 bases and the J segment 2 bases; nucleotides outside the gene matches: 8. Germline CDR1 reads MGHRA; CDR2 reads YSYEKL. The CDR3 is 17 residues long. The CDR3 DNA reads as TGCGCCAGCAGCCAAGAGTGGGCTAGCGGCAACACAGATACGCAGTATTTT. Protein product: CASSQEWASGNTDTQYF.

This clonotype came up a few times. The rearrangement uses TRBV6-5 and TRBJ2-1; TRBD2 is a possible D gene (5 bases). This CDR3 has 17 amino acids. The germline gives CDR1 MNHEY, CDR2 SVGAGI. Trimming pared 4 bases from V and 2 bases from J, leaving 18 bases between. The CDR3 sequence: CASSSKFNTGTYNEQFF. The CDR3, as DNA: TGTGCCAGCAGTTCCAAGTTTAATACCGGGACCTACAATGAGCAGTTCTTC.

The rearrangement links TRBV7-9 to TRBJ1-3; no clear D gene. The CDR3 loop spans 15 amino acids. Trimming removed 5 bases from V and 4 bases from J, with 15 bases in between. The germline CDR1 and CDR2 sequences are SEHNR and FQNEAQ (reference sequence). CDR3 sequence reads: CASSTDQRRGNTIYF. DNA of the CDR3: TGTGCCAGCAGCACTGACCAACGCAGAGGAAACACCATATATTTT.

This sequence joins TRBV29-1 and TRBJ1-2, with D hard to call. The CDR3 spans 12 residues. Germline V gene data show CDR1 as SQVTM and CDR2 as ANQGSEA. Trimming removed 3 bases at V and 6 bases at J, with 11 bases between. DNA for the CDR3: TGCAGCGTTGACATTGGCCTTAATGGCTACACCTTC. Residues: CSVDIGLNGYTF. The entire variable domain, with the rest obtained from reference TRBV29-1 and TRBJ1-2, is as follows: SAVISQKPSRDICQRGTSLTIQCQVDSQVTMMFWYRQQPGQSLTLIATANQGSEATYESGFVIDKFPISRPNLTFSTLTVSNMSPEDSSIYLCSVDIGLNGYTFGSGTRLTVV.

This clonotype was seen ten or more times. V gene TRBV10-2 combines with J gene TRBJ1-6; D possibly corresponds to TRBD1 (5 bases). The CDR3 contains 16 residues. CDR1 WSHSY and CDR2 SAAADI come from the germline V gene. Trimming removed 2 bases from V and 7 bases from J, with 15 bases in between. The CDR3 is CASSEPTGTRNSPLHF. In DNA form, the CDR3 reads TGCGCCAGCAGTGAGCCAACCGGGACCCGGAATTCACCCCTCCACTTT.

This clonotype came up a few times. CDR3: CASSSSGQVYNEQFF. The CDR3 DNA reads TGTGCCAGCAGTTCCTCGGGACAGGTATACAATGAGCAGTTCTTC. The rearrangement uses TRBV6-6 and TRBJ2-1; 8 bases agree with TRBD1. The CDR3 loop spans 15 amino acids. Germline loops: CDR1 MNHNY, CDR2 SVGAGI (reference sequence). Trimming took 4 bases from V and 4 from J; bases not matched to a gene: 6.

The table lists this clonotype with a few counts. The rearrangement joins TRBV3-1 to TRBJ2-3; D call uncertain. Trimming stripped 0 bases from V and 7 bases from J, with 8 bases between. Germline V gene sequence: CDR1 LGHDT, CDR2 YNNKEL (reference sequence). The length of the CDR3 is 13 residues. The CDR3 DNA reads TGTGCCAGCAGCCAAGACCTCCAGAATACGCAGTATTTT. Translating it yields CASSQDLQNTQYF.

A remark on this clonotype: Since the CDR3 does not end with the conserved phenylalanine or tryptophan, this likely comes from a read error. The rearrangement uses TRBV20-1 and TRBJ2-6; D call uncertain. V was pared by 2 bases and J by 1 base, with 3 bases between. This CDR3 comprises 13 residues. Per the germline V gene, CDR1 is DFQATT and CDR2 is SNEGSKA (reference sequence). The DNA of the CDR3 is TGCAGTGCTAGACGGTCTGGGGCCAACGTCCTGACTCTC. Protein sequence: CSARRSGANVLTL.

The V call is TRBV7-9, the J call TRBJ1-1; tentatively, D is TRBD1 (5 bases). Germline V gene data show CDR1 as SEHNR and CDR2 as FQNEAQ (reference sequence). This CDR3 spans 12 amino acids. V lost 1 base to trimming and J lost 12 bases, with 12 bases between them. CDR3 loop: CASSLEQGSPFF. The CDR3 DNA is TGTGCCAGCAGCTTAGAGCAGGGTAGTCCTTTCTTT.

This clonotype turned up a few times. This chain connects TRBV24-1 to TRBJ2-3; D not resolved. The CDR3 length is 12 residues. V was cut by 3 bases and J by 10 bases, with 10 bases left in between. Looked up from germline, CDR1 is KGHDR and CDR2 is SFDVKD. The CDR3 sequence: CATSDGARAQYF. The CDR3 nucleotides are TGTGCCACCAGTGATGGAGCTCGAGCGCAGTATTTT.

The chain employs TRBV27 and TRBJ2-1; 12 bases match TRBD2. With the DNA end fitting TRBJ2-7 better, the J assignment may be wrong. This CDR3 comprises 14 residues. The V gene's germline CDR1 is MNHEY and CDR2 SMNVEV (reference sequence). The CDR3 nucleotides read TGTGCCAGCAGTAAGACTAGCGGGAGTGCCGAGCAGTACTTC. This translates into CASSKTSGSAEQYF.

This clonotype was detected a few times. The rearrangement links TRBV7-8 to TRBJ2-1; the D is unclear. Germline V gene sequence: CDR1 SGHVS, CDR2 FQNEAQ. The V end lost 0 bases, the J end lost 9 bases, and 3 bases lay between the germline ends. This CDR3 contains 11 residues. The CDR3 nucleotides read TGTGCCAGCAGCTTAGCAGTTGAGCAGTTCTTC. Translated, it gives CASSLAVEQFF.

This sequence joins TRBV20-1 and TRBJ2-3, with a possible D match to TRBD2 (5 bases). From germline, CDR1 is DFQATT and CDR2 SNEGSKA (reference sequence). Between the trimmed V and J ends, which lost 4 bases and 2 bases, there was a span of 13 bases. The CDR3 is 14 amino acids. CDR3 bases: TGCAGTGCTATCCCCCAAGCGGCCACAGATACGCAGTATTTT. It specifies CSAIPQAATDTQYF.

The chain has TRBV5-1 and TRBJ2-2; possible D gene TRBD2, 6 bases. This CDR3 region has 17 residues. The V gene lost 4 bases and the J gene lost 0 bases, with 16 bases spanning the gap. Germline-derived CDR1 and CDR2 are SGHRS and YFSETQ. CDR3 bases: TGCGCCAGCAGCCGGATCGATAGCGGCGCGAACACCGGGGAGCTGTTTTTT. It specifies CASSRIDSGANTGELFF.

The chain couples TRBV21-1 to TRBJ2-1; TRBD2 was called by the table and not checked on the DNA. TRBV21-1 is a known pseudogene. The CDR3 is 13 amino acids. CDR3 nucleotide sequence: TGTGCCAGCAAGCGAGGTGGCCCTAATGAGCAGTTCTTC. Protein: CASKRGGPNEQFF.

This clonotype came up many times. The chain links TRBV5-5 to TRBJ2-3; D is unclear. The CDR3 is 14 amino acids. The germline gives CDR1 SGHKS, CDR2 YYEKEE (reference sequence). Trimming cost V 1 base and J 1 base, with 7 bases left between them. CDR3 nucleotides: TGTGCCAGCAGCTTGTTTGAGGGCACAGATACGCAGTATTTT. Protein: CASSLFEGTDTQYF.

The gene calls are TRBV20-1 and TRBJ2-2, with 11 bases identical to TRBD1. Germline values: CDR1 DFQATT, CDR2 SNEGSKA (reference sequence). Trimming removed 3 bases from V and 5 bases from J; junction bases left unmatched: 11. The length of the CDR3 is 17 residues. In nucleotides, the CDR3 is TGCAGTGCTAGTGAGCTTGCGGACAGGGGGCCGACCGGGGAGCTGTTTTTT. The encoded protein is CSASELADRGPTGELFF.

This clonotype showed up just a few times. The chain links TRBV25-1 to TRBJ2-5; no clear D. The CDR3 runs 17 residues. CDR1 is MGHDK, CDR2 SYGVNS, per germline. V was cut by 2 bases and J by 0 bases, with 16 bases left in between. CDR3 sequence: CASSELLGLGYQETQYF. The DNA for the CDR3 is TGTGCCAGCAGTGAACTTCTGGGGTTGGGGTACCAAGAGACCCAGTACTTC.